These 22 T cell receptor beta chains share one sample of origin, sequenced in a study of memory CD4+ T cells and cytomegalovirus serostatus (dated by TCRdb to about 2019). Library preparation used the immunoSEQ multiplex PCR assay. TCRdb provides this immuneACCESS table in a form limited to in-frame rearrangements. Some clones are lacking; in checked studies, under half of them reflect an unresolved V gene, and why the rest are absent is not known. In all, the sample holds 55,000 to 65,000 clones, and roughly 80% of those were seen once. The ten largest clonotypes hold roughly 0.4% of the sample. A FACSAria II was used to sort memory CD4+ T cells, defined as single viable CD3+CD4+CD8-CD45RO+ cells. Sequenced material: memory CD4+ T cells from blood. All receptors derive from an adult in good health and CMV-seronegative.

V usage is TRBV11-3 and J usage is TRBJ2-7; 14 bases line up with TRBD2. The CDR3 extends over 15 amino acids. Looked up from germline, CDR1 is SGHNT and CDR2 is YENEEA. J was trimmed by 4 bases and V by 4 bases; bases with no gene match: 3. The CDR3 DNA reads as TGTGCCAGCAGCTCCGGGACTAGCGGGGGATACGAGCAGTACTTC. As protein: CASSSGTSGGYEQYF.

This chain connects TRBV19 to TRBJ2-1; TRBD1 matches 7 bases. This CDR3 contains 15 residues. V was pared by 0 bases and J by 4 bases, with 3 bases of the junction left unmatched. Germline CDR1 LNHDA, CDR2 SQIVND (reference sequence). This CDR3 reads CASSIEGQVYNEQFF. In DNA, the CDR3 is TGTGCCAGTAGTATAGAAGGACAGGTGTACAATGAGCAGTTCTTC.

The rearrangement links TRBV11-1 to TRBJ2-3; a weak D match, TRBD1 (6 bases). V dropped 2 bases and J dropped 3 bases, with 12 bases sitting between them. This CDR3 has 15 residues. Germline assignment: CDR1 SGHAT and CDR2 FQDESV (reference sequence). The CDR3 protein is CASSLRVRGTDTQYF. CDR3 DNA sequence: TGTGCCAGCAGCTTAAGGGTGAGGGGGACAGATACGCAGTATTTT.

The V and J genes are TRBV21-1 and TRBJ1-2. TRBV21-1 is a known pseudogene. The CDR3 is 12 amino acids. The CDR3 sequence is CASSAGEERYTF. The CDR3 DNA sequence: TGTGCCAGCAGCGCTGGGGAAGAACGCTACACCTTC.

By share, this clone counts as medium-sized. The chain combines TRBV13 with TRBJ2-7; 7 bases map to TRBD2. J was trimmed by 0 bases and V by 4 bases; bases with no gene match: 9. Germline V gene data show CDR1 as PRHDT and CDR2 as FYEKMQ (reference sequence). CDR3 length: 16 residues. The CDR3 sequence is CASSSLGLAASYEQYF. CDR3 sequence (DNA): TGTGCCAGCAGCTCCTTAGGGCTAGCGGCCTCCTACGAGCAGTACTTC.

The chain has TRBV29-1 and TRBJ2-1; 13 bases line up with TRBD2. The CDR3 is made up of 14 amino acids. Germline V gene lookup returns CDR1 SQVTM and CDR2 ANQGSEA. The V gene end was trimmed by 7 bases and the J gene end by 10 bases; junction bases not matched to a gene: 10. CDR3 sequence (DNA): TGCAGCGCCGAACGGACTAGCGGGGGCTTCGAGCAGTTCTTC. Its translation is CSAERTSGGFEQFF.

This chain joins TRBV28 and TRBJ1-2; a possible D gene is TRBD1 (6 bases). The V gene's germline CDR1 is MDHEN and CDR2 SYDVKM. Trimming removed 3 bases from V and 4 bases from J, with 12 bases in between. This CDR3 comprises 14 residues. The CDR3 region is CASSFLGQIYGYTF. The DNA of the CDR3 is TGTGCCAGCAGTTTCCTAGGACAGATCTATGGCTACACCTTC.

CDR3 protein: CASSLELAGELFF. For the CDR3, the DNA is TGTGCCAGCAGCTTAGAACTAGCCGGGGAGCTGTTTTTT. This chain uses TRBV7-2 with TRBJ2-2, with D possibly matching TRBD2 (5 bases). The germline CDR1 and CDR2 sequences are SGHTA and FQGNSA. This CDR3 is 13 amino acids long. Trimming left V 1 base short and J 6 bases short, with 6 bases between.

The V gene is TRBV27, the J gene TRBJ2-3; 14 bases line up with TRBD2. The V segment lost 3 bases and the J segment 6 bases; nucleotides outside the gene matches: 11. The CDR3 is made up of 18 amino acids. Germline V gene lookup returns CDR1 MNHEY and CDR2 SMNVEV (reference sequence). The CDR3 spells CASSFLGTSGGDADTQYF. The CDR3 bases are TGTGCCAGCAGTTTCCTCGGGACTAGCGGGGGCGACGCGGATACGCAGTATTTT.

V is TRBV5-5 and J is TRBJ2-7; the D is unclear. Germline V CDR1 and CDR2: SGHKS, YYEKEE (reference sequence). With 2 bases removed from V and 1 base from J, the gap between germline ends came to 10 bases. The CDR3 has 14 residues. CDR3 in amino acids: CASSFRHHSYEQYF. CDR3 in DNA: TGTGCCAGCAGCTTTAGGCACCATTCCTACGAGCAGTACTTC.

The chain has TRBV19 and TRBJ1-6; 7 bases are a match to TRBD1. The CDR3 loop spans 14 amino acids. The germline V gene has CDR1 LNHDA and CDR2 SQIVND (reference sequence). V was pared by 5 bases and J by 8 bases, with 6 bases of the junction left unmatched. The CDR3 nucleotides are TGTGCCAGTAGTCCCGGGACAGCCTATTCACCCCTCCACTTT. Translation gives CASSPGTAYSPLHF.

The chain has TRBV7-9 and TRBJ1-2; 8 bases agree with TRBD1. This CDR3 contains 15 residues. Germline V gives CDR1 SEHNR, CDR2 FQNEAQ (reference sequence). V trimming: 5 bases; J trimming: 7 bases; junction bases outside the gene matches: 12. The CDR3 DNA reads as TGTGCCAGCAGCGCCGGACAGGGTTACAGGCGTGGCTACACCTTC. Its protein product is CASSAGQGYRRGYTF.

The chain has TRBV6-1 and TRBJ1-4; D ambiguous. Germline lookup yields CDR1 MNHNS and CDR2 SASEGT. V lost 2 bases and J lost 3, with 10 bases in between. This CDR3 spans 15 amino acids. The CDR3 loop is CASSENPSSNEKLFF. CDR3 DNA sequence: TGTGCCAGCAGTGAAAATCCCAGTTCTAATGAAAAACTGTTTTTT.

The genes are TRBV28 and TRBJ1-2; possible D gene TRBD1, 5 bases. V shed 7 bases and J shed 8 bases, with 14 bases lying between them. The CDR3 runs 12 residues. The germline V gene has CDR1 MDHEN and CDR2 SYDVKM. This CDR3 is CASISQGEGYTF. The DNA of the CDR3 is TGTGCCAGCATCTCACAAGGGGAAGGCTACACCTTC.

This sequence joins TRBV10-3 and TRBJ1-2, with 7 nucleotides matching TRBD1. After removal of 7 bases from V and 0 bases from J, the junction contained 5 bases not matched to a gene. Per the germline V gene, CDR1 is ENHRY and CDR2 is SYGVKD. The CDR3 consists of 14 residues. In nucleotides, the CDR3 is TGTGCCATCAAGGGGCAGGGGGCTAACTATGGCTACACCTTC. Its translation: CAIKGQGANYGYTF.

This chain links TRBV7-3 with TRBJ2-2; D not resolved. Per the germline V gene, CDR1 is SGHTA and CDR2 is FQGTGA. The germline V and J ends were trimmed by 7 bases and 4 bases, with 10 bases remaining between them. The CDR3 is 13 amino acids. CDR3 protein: CASKAGPTGELFF. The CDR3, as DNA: TGTGCCAGCAAGGCAGGCCCCACCGGGGAGCTGTTTTTT.

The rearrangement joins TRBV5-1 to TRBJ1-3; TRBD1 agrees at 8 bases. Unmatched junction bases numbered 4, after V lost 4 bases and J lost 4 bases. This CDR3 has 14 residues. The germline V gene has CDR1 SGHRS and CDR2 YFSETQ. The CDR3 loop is CASSPGDRGNTIYF. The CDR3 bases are TGCGCCAGCAGCCCGGGGGACAGGGGAAACACCATATATTTT.

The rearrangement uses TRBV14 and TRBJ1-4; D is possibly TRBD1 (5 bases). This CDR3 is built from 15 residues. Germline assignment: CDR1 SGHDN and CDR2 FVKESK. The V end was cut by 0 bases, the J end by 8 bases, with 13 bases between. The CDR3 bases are TGTGCCAGCAGCCAAGATATAGGCAGGGTGGAAAAACTGTTTTTT. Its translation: CASSQDIGRVEKLFF.

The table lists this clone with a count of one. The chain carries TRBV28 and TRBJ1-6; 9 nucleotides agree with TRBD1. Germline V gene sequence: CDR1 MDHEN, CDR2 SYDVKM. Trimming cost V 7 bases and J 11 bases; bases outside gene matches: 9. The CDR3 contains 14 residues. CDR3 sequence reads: CASNPGQGKTPLHF. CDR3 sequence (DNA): TGTGCCAGCAATCCTGGACAGGGGAAAACACCCCTCCACTTT.

The CDR3: CASSLGMAGGRDGYTF. The CDR3 DNA is TGTGCCAGCAGCTTGGGTATGGCAGGGGGCAGGGATGGCTACACCTTC. The chain links TRBV5-6 to TRBJ1-2; TRBD1 matches 8 bases. Germline V gene data show CDR1 as SGHDT and CDR2 as YYEEEE. The CDR3 is 16 residues long. The V gene end was trimmed by 0 bases and the J gene end by 6 bases; junction bases not matched to a gene: 10.

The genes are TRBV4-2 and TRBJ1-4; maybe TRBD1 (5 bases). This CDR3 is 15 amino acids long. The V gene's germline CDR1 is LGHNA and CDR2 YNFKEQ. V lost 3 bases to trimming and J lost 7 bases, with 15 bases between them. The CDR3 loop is CASSQVGRGGEKLFF. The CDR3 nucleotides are TGTGCCAGCAGCCAGGTGGGGAGGGGCGGTGAAAAACTGTTTTTT.

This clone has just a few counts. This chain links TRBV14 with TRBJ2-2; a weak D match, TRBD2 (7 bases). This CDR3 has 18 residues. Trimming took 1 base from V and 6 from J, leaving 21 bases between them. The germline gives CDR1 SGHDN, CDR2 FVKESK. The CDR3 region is CASSQGARGGGPAGELFF. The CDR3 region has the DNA TGTGCCAGCAGCCAAGGCGCTAGAGGGGGGGGCCCGGCCGGGGAGCTGTTTTTT.